Following are 11 T cell receptor beta chains from one sample sequenced in a study of blood T cell repertoires in COVID-19. Sequenced by immunoSEQ multiplex PCR; TCRdb stores in-frame clones only, minus some. Of about 140,000 clones in the sample, 70% to 85% were seen once. Sequencing was carried out using peripheral blood. These receptor sequences come from a woman of 80 years or more in a cohort sampled during active or convalescent COVID-19.

This clone has just a few counts. The chain links TRBV7-3 to TRBJ2-1; 9 bases map to TRBD1. CDR3 size: 13 residues. Trimming took 5 bases from V and 15 from J; bases not matched to a gene: 11. The V gene's germline CDR1 is SGHTA and CDR2 FQGTGA. CDR3 in DNA: TGTGCCAGCAGCGAGAGCGCGGGACAGGGACTGTTCTTC. Protein product: CASSESAGQGLFF.

The V and J genes are TRBV6-2 or TRBV6-3 and TRBJ1-6, with D possibly being TRBD1 (5 bases). The CDR3 is made up of 16 amino acids. CDR1 MNHEY and CDR2 SVGEGT come from the germline V gene. Trimming left V 5 bases short and J 10 bases short, with 21 bases between. Here the CDR3 DNA reads TGTGCCAGCAGTCCCCGGGAGGGGTGGCCAGGGTCACCCCTCCACTTT. Protein product: CASSPREGWPGSPLHF.

The rearrangement uses TRBV19 and TRBJ1-1; D perhaps matches TRBD1 (6 bases). V was shortened by 6 bases and J by 3 bases, with 11 bases between the two germline ends. Germline CDR1 LNHDA, CDR2 SQIVND (reference sequence). CDR3 length equals 13 residues. The CDR3 DNA follows: TGTGCCAGTAGCGGACAGACTTACACTGAAGCTTTCTTT. Amino acid sequence: CASSGQTYTEAFF.

J is TRBJ1-1 and V is TRBV28; TRBD1 aligns across 7 bases. The J segment lost 2 bases and the V segment lost 1 base, leaving 4 bases of the junction unmatched. Germline CDR1 is MDHEN and CDR2 is SYDVKM. The CDR3 consists of 15 residues. CDR3 residues: CASSLSGGGNTEAFF. For the CDR3, the DNA is TGTGCCAGCAGTTTATCGGGAGGGGGCAACACTGAAGCTTTCTTT.

The CDR3 bases are TGTGCCAGTAGTATAGTAGCGGGGGGGGCTTCCATTCAGTACTTC. Protein product: CASSIVAGGASIQYF. This chain links TRBV19 with TRBJ2-4, with 11 bases identical to TRBD2. J gave up 9 bases and V 1 base, and 5 bases lay outside the gene matches. The CDR3 contains 15 residues. Germline V gives CDR1 LNHDA, CDR2 SQIVND (reference sequence).

The rearrangement uses TRBV11-3 and TRBJ1-1; maybe TRBD1 (5 bases). Between the trimmed V and J ends, which lost 5 bases and 6 bases, there was a span of 13 bases. In germline, CDR1 is SGHNT, CDR2 YENEEA. This CDR3 is 13 amino acids long. The CDR3 coding sequence is TGTGCCAGCAGCCGCGACAGCGGGGCTGAAGCTTTCTTT. Amino acid sequence: CASSRDSGAEAFF.

The V gene is TRBV18, the J gene TRBJ2-7; the D is unclear. V lost 2 bases and J lost 4, with 9 bases in between. Germline V gene data show CDR1 as KGHSH and CDR2 as LQKENI. This CDR3 region has 13 residues. The CDR3 sequence is CASSPVGEYEQYF. CDR3 in DNA: TGTGCCAGCTCACCAGTCGGAGAGTACGAGCAGTACTTC.

This clone was observed a single time. The chain recombines TRBV5-1 with TRBJ1-1; TRBD1 agrees at 7 bases. Germline CDR1 is SGHRS and CDR2 is YFSETQ. The CDR3 spans 14 residues. V lost 3 bases and J lost 1; bases outside the gene matches: 3. The CDR3 reads CASSWTGQNTEAFF. For the CDR3, the DNA is TGCGCCAGCAGCTGGACAGGCCAGAACACTGAAGCTTTCTTT.

The chain employs TRBV7-2 and TRBJ2-3, with 16 nucleotides matching TRBD2. CDR1 and CDR2 from the germline V gene are SGHTA and FQGNSA. After removal of 7 bases from V and 6 bases from J, the junction contained 7 bases not matched to a gene. The CDR3 spans 16 residues. CDR3 region: CASTFPGLAGGDTQYF. The CDR3 nucleotides are TGTGCCAGCACTTTCCCGGGACTAGCGGGGGGGGATACGCAGTATTTT.

The chain carries TRBV7-9 and TRBJ2-3; TRBD2 is a possible D gene (7 bases). V lost 5 bases and J lost 0, with 12 bases in between. Germline V gene lookup returns CDR1 SEHNR and CDR2 FQNEAQ (reference sequence). CDR3 length equals 15 residues. This CDR3 reads CASSEGGLSTDTQYF. For the CDR3, the DNA is TGTGCCAGCAGCGAGGGGGGGCTCAGCACAGATACGCAGTATTTT.

This sequence joins TRBV11-2 and TRBJ2-5, with 7 bases that match TRBD2. The CDR3 has 14 residues. Germline V gives CDR1 SGHAT, CDR2 FQNNGV. J gave up 4 bases and V 1 base, and 3 bases lay outside the gene matches. DNA of the CDR3: TGTGCCAGCAGCTTAGCTAGCGGAGGAGAGACCCAGTACTTC. Amino acids: CASSLASGGETQYF. The whole variable domain, filled in from reference TRBV11-2 and TRBJ2-5, reads EAGVAQSPRYKIIEKRQSVAFWCNPISGHATLYWYQQILGQGPKLLIQFQNNGVVDDSQLPKDRFSAERLKGVDSTLKIQPAKLEDSAVYLCASSLASGGETQYFGPGTRLLVL.